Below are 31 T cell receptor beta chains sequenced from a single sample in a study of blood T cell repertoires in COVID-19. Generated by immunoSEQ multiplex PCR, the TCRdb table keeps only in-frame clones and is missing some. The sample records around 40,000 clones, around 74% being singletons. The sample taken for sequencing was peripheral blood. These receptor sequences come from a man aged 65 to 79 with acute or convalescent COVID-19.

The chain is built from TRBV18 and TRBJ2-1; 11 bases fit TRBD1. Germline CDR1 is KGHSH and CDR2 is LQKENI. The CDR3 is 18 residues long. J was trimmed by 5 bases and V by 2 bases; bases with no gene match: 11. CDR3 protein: CASSPRSPGQGAHNEQFF. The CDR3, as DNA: TGTGCCAGCTCACCAAGGTCCCCAGGACAGGGGGCCCACAATGAGCAGTTCTTC. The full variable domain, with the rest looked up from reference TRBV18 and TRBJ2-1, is NAGVMQNPRHLVRRRGQEARLRCSPMKGHSHVYWYRQLPEEGLKFMVYLQKENIIDESGMPKERFSAEFPKEGPSILRIQQVVRGDSAAYFCASSPRSPGQGAHNEQFFGPGTRLTVL.

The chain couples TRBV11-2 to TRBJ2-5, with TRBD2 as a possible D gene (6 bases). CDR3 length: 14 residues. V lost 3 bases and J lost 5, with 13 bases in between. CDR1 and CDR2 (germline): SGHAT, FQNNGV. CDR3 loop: CASSFQGGGETQYF. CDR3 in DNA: TGTGCCAGCAGCTTCCAGGGAGGAGGGGAGACCCAGTACTTC.

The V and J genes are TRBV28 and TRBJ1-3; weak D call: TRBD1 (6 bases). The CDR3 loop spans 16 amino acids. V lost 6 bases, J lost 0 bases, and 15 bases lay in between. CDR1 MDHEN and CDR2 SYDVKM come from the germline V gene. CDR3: CASRTRGFRSGNTIYF. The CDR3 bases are TGTGCCAGCAGGACCAGGGGTTTTCGCTCTGGAAACACCATATATTTT.

The CDR3 region is CATVLPSTDTQYF. CDR3 nucleotides: TGTGCCACCGTACTACCTAGCACAGATACGCAGTATTTT. V gene TRBV28 combines with J gene TRBJ2-3; no definite D call. The V end lost 10 bases, the J end lost 0 bases, and 11 bases lay between the germline ends. Germline V gene lookup returns CDR1 MDHEN and CDR2 SYDVKM. There are 13 residues in the CDR3.

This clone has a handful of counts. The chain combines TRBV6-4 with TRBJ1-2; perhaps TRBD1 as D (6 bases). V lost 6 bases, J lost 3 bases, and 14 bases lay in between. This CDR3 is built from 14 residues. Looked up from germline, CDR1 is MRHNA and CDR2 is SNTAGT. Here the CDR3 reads CASRDRPRDYGYTF. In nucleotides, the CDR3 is TGTGCCAGCAGAGACAGGCCCCGGGACTATGGCTACACCTTC.

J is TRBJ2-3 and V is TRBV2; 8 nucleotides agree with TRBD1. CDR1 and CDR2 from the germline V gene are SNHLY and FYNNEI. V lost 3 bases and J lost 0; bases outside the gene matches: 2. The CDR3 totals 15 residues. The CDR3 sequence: CASSENRGSTDTQYF. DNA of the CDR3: TGTGCCAGCAGTGAGAACAGGGGGAGCACAGATACGCAGTATTTT.

The chain's CDR3 is CASSDRENQPQHF. CDR3 DNA: TGTGCCAGCAGCGACAGGGAGAATCAGCCCCAGCATTTT. The V and J genes are TRBV6-6 and TRBJ1-5; 7 nucleotides match TRBD1. The germline gives CDR1 MNHNY, CDR2 SVGAGI (reference sequence). CDR3 size: 13 residues. Losses at the gene ends were 6 bases for V and 4 bases for J; bases not matched to a gene: 3.

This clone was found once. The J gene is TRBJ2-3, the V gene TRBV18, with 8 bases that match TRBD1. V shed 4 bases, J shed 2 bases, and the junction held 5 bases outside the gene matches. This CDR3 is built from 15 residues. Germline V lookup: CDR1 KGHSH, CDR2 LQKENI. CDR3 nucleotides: TGTGCCAGCTCACAGATGGGACAGGCCACAGATACGCAGTATTTT. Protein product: CASSQMGQATDTQYF.

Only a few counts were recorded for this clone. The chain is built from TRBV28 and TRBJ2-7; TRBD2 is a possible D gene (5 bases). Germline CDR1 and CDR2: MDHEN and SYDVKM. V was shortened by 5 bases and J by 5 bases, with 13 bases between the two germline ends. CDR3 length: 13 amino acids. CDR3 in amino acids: CASSPTDWDEQYF. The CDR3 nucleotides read TGTGCCAGCAGTCCCACGGACTGGGACGAGCAGTACTTC.

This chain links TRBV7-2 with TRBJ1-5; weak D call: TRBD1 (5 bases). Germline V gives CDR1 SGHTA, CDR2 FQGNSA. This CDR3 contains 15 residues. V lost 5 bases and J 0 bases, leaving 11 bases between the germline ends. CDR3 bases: TGTGCCAGCAGCATTCAGGGCTATAGCAATCAGCCCCAGCATTTT. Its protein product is CASSIQGYSNQPQHF.

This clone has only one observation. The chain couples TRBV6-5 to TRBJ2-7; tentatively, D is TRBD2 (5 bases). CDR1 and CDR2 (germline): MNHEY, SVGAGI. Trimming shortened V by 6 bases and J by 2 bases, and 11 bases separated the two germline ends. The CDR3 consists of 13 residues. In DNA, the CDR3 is TGTGCCAGCAGGACCTTGGGAGCCTACGAGCAGTACTTC. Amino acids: CASRTLGAYEQYF.

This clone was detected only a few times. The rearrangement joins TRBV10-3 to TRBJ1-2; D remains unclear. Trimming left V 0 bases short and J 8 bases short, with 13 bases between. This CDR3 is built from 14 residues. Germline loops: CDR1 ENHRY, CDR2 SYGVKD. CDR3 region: CAISESIVAGGYTF. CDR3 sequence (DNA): TGTGCCATCAGTGAGTCGATCGTGGCGGGCGGCTACACCTTC.

In nucleotides, the CDR3 is TGTGCCAGCAGCCAAGTAGGGACAGTGAGCTCCTACGAGCAGTACTTC. Translated: CASSQVGTVSSYEQYF. The V and J genes are TRBV4-2 and TRBJ2-7, with 7 bases that match TRBD1. V trimming: 1 base; J trimming: 0 bases; junction bases outside the gene matches: 6. The CDR3 extends over 16 amino acids. Germline V gene data show CDR1 as LGHNA and CDR2 as YNFKEQ.

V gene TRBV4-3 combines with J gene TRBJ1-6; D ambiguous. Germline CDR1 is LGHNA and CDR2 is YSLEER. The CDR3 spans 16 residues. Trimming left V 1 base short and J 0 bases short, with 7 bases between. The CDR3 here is CASSQVLSSYNSPLHF. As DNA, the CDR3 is TGCGCCAGCAGCCAAGTACTGAGCTCCTATAATTCACCCCTCCACTTT.

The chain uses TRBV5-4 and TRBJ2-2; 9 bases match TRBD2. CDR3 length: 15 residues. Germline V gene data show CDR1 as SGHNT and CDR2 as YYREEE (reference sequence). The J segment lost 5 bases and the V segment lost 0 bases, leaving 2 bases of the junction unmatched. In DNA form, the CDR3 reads TGTGCCAGCAGCTTGGATAGCGGGAGAACCGGGGAGCTGTTTTTT. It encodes CASSLDSGRTGELFF.

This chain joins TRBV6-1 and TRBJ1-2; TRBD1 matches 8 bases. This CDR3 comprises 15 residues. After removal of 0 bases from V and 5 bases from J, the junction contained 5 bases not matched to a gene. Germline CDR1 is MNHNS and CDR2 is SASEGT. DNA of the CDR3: TGTGCCAGCAGTGAAGCGTTACAGGGGGGATATGGCTACACCTTC. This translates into CASSEALQGGYGYTF.

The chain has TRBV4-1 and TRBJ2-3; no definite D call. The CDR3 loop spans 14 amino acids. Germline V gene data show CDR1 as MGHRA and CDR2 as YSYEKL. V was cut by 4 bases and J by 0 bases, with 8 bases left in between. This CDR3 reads CASSLQTSTDTQYF. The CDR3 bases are TGCGCCAGCAGCCTCCAAACTAGCACAGATACGCAGTATTTT.

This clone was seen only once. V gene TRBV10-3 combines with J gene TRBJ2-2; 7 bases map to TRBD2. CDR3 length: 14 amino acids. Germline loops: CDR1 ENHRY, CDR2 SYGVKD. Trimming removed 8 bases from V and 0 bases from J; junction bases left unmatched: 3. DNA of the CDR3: TGTGCCATCGGGGGGGGGACGAACACCGGGGAGCTGTTTTTT. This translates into CAIGGGTNTGELFF.

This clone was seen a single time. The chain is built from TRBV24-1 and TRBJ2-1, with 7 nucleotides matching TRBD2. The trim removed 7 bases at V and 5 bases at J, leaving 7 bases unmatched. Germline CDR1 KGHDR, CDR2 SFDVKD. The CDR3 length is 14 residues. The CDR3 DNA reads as TGTGCCACCAGGTCAGGACTAGGTGACAATGAGCAGTTCTTC. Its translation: CATRSGLGDNEQFF.

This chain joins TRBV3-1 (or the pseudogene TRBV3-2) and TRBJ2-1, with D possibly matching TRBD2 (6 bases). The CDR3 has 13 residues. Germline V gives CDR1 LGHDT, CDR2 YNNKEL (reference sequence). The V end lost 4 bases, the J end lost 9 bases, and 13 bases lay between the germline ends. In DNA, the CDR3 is TGTGCCAGCAGCCTAGGACTACTTGGTGAGCAGTTCTTC. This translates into CASSLGLLGEQFF.

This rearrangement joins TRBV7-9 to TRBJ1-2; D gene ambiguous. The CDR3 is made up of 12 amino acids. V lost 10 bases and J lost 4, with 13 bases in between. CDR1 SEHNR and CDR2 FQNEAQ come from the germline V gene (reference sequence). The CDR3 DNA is TGTGCCACAGCAGCGGGCTCCTATGGCTACACCTTC. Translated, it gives CATAAGSYGYTF. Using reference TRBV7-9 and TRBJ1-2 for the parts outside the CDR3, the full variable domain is DTGVSQNPRHKITKRGQNVTFRCDPISEHNRLYWYRQTLGQGPEFLTYFQNEAQLEKSRLLSDRFSAERPKGSFSTLEIQRTEQGDSAMYLCATAAGSYGYTFGSGTRLTVV.

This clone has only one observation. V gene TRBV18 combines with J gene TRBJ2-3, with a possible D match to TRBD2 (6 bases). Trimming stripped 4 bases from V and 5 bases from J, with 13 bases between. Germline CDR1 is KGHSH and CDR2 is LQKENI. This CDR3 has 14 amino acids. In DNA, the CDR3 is TGTGCCAGCTCACTGGACGGGGGAAGAGATACGCAGTATTTT. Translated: CASSLDGGRDTQYF.

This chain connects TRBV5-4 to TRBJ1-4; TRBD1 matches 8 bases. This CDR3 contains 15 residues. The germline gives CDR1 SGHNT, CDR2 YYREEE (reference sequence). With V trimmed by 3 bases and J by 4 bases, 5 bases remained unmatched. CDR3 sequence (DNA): TGTGCCAGCAGCTATCAGGGGGCTGGTAATGAAAAACTGTTTTTT. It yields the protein CASSYQGAGNEKLFF.

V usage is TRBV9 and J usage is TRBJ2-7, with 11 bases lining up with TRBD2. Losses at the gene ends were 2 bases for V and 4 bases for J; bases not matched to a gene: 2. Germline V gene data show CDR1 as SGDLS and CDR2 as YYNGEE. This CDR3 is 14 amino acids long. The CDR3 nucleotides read TGTGCCAGCAGCGTCTTAGCGGGAGGGTACGAGCAGTACTTC. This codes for CASSVLAGGYEQYF. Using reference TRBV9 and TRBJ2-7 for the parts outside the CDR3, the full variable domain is DSGVTQTPKHLITATGQRVTLRCSPRSGDLSVYWYQQSLDQGLQFLIQYYNGEERAKGNILERFSAQQFPDLHSELNLSSLELGDSALYFCASSVLAGGYEQYFGPGTRLTVT.

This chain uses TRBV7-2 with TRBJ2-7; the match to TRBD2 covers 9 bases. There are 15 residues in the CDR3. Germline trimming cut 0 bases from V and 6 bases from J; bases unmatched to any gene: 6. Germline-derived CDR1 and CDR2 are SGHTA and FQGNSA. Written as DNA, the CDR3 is TGTGCCAGCAGCTTAGCGGTAGCGGGAGTGAGCGAGCAGTACTTC. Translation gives CASSLAVAGVSEQYF.

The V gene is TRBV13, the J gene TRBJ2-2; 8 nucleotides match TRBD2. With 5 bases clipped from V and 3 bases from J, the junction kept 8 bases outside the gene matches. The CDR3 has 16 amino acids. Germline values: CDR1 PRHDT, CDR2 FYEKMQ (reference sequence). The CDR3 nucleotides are TGTGCCAGCAGCCGGGGGGGCGGGAGAGACACCGGGGAGCTGTTTTTT. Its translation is CASSRGGGRDTGELFF.

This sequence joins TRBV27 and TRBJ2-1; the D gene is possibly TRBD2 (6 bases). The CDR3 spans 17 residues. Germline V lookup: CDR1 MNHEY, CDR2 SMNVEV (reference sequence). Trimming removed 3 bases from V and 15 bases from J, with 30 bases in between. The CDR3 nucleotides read TGTGCCAGCAGTTTCTCCGGGACTCTCGTACTTCTTACACCTACGTTCTTC. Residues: CASSFSGTLVLLTPTFF.

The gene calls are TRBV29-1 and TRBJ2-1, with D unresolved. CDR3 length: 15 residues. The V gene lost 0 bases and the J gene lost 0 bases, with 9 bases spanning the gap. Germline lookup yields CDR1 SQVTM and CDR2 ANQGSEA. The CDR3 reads CSVEDTVSSYNEQFF. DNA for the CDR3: TGCAGCGTTGAAGATACCGTGAGCTCCTACAATGAGCAGTTCTTC.

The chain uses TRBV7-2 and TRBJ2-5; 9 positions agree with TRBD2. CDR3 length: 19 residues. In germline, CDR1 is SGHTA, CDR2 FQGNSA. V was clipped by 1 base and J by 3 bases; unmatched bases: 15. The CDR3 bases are TGTGCCAGCAGCTTAGAGGCGGGGAGCGGGAGGACCTTCGAAGAGACCCAGTACTTC. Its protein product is CASSLEAGSGRTFEETQYF.

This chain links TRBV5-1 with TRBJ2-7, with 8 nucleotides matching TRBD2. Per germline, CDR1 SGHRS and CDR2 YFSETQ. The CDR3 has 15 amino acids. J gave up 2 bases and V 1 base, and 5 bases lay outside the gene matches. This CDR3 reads CASSLFSGSTYEQYF. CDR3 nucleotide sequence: TGCGCCAGCAGCTTGTTCAGCGGGAGTACCTACGAGCAGTACTTC.

Written as DNA, the CDR3 is TGTGCCAGCAGCGTAGAGGGGATTAGATCACCCCTCCACTTT. Translation: CASSVEGIRSPLHF. The rearrangement uses TRBV9 and TRBJ1-6; D possibly corresponds to TRBD1 (5 bases). The V gene's germline CDR1 is SGDLS and CDR2 YYNGEE. The CDR3 totals 14 residues. Trimming shortened V by 0 bases and J by 10 bases, and 11 bases separated the two germline ends.